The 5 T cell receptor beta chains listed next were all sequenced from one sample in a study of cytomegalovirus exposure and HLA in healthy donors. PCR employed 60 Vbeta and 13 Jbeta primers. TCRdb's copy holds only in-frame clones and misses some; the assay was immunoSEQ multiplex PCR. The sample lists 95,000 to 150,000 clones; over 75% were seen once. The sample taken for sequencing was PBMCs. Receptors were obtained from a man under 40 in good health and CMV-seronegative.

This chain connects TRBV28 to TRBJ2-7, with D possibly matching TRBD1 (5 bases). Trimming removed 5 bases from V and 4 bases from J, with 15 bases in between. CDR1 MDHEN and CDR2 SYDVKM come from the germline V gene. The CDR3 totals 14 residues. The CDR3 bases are TGTGCCAGCAGTGCTGCAGGGATTCGGTACGAGCAGTACTTC. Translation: CASSAAGIRYEQYF.

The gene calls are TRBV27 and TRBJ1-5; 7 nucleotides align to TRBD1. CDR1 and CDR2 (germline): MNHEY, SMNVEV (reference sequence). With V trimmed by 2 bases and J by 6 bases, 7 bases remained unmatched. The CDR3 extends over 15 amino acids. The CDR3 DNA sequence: TGTGCCAGCAGTTTACATGACAGGGAGATTCAGCCCCAGCATTTT. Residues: CASSLHDREIQPQHF.

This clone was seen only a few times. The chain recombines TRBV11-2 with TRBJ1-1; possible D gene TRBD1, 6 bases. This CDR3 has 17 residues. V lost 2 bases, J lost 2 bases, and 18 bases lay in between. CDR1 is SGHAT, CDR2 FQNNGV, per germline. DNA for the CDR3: TGTGCCAGCAGCTTACTAAGGGGGGGACACATAAACACTGAAGCTTTCTTT. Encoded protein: CASSLLRGGHINTEAFF.

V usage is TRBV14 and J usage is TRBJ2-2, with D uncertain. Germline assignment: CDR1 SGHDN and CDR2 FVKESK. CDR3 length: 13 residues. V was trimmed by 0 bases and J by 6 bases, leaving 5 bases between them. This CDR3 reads CASSQDLAGELFF. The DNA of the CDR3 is TGTGCCAGCAGCCAAGATCTTGCCGGGGAGCTGTTTTTT.

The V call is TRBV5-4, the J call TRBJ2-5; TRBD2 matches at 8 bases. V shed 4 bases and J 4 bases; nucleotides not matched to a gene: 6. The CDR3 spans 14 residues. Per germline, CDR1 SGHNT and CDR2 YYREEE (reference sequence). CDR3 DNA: TGTGCCAGCAGCGACGGGGGGGGACGAGAGACCCAGTACTTC. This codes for CASSDGGGRETQYF.